The 22 T cell receptor beta chains presented below share a single source sample, sequenced in a study of PD-1 blockade in classical Hodgkin lymphoma. Assay used: immunoSEQ multiplex PCR; TCRdb lists only in-frame clones, some missing. This table has around 31,000 clones, around 70% appearing once. All patients relapsed after autologous stem cell transplantation, and brentuximab vedotin exposure varied. Sequences were derived from peripheral blood mononuclear cells (PBMCs), sampled before the second cycle of nivolumab. These receptors were taken from a human donor with classical Hodgkin lymphoma.

J is TRBJ1-3 and V is TRBV18; D not resolved. Germline CDR1 is KGHSH and CDR2 is LQKENI. V lost 2 bases, J lost 0 bases, and 5 bases lay in between. CDR3 size: 14 residues. As DNA, the CDR3 is TGTGCCAGCTCACCAGCGATCTCTGGAAACACCATATATTTT. It translates to CASSPAISGNTIYF.

The CDR3 protein is CASSYRTGMETQYF. CDR3 coding DNA: TGTGCCAGCAGTTACAGGACGGGGATGGAGACCCAGTACTTC. The V and J genes are TRBV6-6 and TRBJ2-5; weak D call: TRBD2 (5 bases). This CDR3 has 14 amino acids. Trimming left V 2 bases short and J 5 bases short, with 12 bases between. CDR1 is MNHNY, CDR2 SVGAGI, per germline (reference sequence).

V usage is TRBV4-1 and J usage is TRBJ2-1; 8 bases fit TRBD1. Per the germline V gene, CDR1 is MGHRA and CDR2 is YSYEKL. The CDR3 spans 16 residues. The trim removed 0 bases at V and 1 base at J, leaving 2 bases unmatched. CDR3 residues: CASSQETGGSYNEQFF. CDR3 in DNA: TGCGCCAGCAGCCAAGAAACAGGGGGTTCCTACAATGAGCAGTTCTTC.

This clone was detected only once. The chain is built from TRBV5-1 and TRBJ1-1; D ambiguous. V was pared by 4 bases and J by 2 bases, with 12 bases between. CDR1 is SGHRS, CDR2 YFSETQ, per germline. The CDR3 extends over 14 amino acids. The DNA for the CDR3 is TGCGCCAGCAGCCCCCTAGTCCGAAACACTGAAGCTTTCTTT. Translating it yields CASSPLVRNTEAFF.

This rearrangement joins TRBV6-5 to TRBJ1-1, with D unclear. The CDR3 loop spans 14 amino acids. CDR1 and CDR2 (germline): MNHEY, SVGAGI. Trimming shortened V by 2 bases and J by 0 bases, and 7 bases separated the two germline ends. CDR3 residues: CASSYTPLNTEAFF. CDR3 coding DNA: TGTGCCAGCAGTTACACGCCCTTGAACACTGAAGCTTTCTTT.

This clone is labeled medium-sized. The chain employs TRBV27 and TRBJ2-1; TRBD1 is a possible D gene (6 bases). V lost 3 bases, J lost 5 bases, and 14 bases lay in between. This CDR3 comprises 15 residues. Looked up from germline, CDR1 is MNHEY and CDR2 is SMNVEV (reference sequence). CDR3 in DNA: TGTGCCAGCAGTTTGTCAGGGGTCAAGCACAATGAGCAGTTCTTC. Encoded protein: CASSLSGVKHNEQFF.

The rearrangement uses TRBV18 and TRBJ1-2, with 9 bases lining up with TRBD1. J was trimmed by 8 bases and V by 6 bases; bases with no gene match: 7. Germline lookup yields CDR1 KGHSH and CDR2 LQKENI. The CDR3 extends over 13 amino acids. The CDR3 spells CASSDRGSGGYTF. In DNA form, the CDR3 reads TGTGCCAGCTCCGACAGGGGGAGTGGAGGCTACACCTTC.

The V call is TRBV2, the J call TRBJ2-1; D may be TRBD2 (6 bases). Germline CDR1 and CDR2: SNHLY and FYNNEI. The CDR3 sequence is 14 residues long. The V and J ends lost 8 bases and 4 bases respectively, with 15 bases between them. The CDR3 reads CASRGDGDYNEQFF. The CDR3 nucleotides are TGTGCCAGCCGCGGGGACGGCGATTACAATGAGCAGTTCTTC.

The rearrangement joins TRBV5-1 to TRBJ2-5; 16 nucleotides match TRBD2. The CDR3 has 17 amino acids. The ends lost 3 bases at V and 5 bases at J; junction bases unmatched: 7. Germline CDR1 and CDR2: SGHRS and YFSETQ. CDR3 amino acids: CASSSGTSGGAVETQYF. The CDR3 nucleotides are TGCGCCAGCAGCTCCGGGACTAGCGGGGGGGCCGTGGAGACCCAGTACTTC.

The chain couples TRBV30 to TRBJ2-2, with TRBD2 matching over 13 bases. Per germline, CDR1 GTSNPN and CDR2 SVGIG (reference sequence). This CDR3 region has 15 residues. V was clipped by 4 bases and J by 4 bases; unmatched bases: 3. The CDR3 is CAWIGTSGITGELFF. DNA of the CDR3: TGTGCCTGGATTGGGACTAGCGGGATCACCGGGGAGCTGTTTTTT.

This chain uses TRBV19 with TRBJ2-7; D might be TRBD1 (5 bases). Trimming left V 7 bases short and J 5 bases short, with 18 bases between. The germline V gene has CDR1 LNHDA and CDR2 SQIVND (reference sequence). The CDR3 sequence is 14 residues long. The CDR3 loop is CASTARGRVNEQYF. CDR3 in DNA: TGTGCCAGTACCGCAAGAGGCAGGGTAAACGAGCAGTACTTC. Based on the CDR3 plus reference TRBV19 and TRBJ2-7, the full variable domain is DGGITQSPKYLFRKEGQNVTLSCEQNLNHDAMYWYRQDPGQGLRLIYYSQIVNDFQKGDIAEGYSVSREKKESFPLTVTSAQKNPTAFYLCASTARGRVNEQYFGPGTRLTVT.

The chain uses TRBV18 and TRBJ2-3, with D possibly matching TRBD1 (5 bases). V lost 2 bases and J 6 bases, leaving 9 bases between the germline ends. Per germline, CDR1 KGHSH and CDR2 LQKENI. The CDR3 consists of 13 residues. DNA for the CDR3: TGTGCCAGCTCACCAGGGGCAACGGATACGCAGTATTTT. Encoded protein: CASSPGATDTQYF.

The gene calls are TRBV4-2 and TRBJ1-5, with D hard to call. The CDR3 has 13 amino acids. Looked up from germline, CDR1 is LGHNA and CDR2 is YNFKEQ. Trimming removed 1 base at V and 9 bases at J, with 10 bases between. CDR3 sequence: CASSQVPAGPQHF. The CDR3, as DNA: TGTGCCAGCAGCCAAGTACCGGCGGGGCCCCAGCATTTT.

CDR3 loop: CASSPLAGIRTDTQYF. CDR3 in DNA: TGCGCCAGCAGCCCACTGGCGGGAATACGGACAGATACGCAGTATTTT. The chain carries TRBV4-1 and TRBJ2-3, with D possibly TRBD2 on 6 matching bases. The CDR3 has 16 residues. The V gene's germline CDR1 is MGHRA and CDR2 YSYEKL. The V gene lost 4 bases and the J gene lost 3 bases, with 17 bases spanning the gap.

The V gene is TRBV7-8, the J gene TRBJ2-7; a possible D gene is TRBD2 (5 bases). The CDR3 length is 14 residues. Trimming pared 0 bases from V and 7 bases from J, leaving 13 bases between. In germline, CDR1 is SGHVS, CDR2 FQNEAQ. Written as DNA, the CDR3 is TGTGCCAGCAGCTTAGCTGCAGAGCGGATGGAGCAGTACTTC. Residues: CASSLAAERMEQYF. Filled out from reference TRBV7-8 and TRBJ2-7, the complete variable domain reads GAGVSQSPRYKVAKRGQDVALRCDPISGHVSLFWYQQALGQGPEFLTYFQNEAQLDKSGLPSDRFFAERPEGSVSTLKIQRTQQEDSAVYLCASSLAAERMEQYFGPGTRLTVT.

This chain connects TRBV28 to TRBJ2-2, with 9 bases fitting TRBD1. Germline loops: CDR1 MDHEN, CDR2 SYDVKM. The J segment lost 6 bases and the V segment lost 4 bases, leaving 6 bases of the junction unmatched. The CDR3 runs to 15 residues. CDR3 nucleotides: TGTGCCAGCAGTTCTGGACAGGGGTTCGCCGGGGAGCTGTTTTTT. This gives the protein CASSSGQGFAGELFF. Complete variable domain (other parts from reference TRBV28 and TRBJ2-2): DVKVTQSSRYLVKRTGEKVFLECVQDMDHENMFWYRQDPGLGLRLIYFSYDVKMKEKGDIPEGYSVSREKKERFSLILESASTNQTSMYLCASSSGQGFAGELFFGEGSRLTVL.

The rearrangement links TRBV19 to TRBJ1-6; D remains ambiguous. The ends were cut back, 8 bases at V and 8 bases at J, with 13 bases in the middle. This CDR3 region has 13 residues. The germline V gene encodes CDR1 LNHDA and CDR2 SQIVND (reference sequence). The DNA of the CDR3 is TGTGCCAGTTCCCCAAAGAGAGATTCACCCCTCCACTTT. Residues: CASSPKRDSPLHF.

The rearrangement links TRBV27 to TRBJ2-1; 7 nucleotides match TRBD1. The CDR3 length is 13 residues. V lost 11 bases, J lost 3 bases, and 7 bases stayed unmatched. Germline V lookup: CDR1 MNHEY, CDR2 SMNVEV (reference sequence). Written as DNA, the CDR3 is TGTGCCTCCTCCCCAGGGGGCTACAATGAGCAGTTCTTC. It encodes CASSPGGYNEQFF.

V usage is TRBV30 and J usage is TRBJ1-3; D is undetermined. Germline loops: CDR1 GTSNPN, CDR2 SVGIG (reference sequence). This CDR3 has 11 residues. Trimming removed 3 bases at V and 9 bases at J, with 9 bases between. The DNA for the CDR3 is TGTGCCTGGAGGGAGGTGGCCACCATATATTTT. Amino acid sequence: CAWREVATIYF.

The rearrangement joins TRBV7-2 to TRBJ1-2; 7 positions match TRBD1. This CDR3 comprises 13 residues. Germline trimming cut 8 bases from V and 5 bases from J; bases unmatched to any gene: 8. From germline, CDR1 is SGHTA and CDR2 FQGNSA. The CDR3 spells CASHSDRAYGYTF. DNA of the CDR3: TGTGCCAGCCACTCTGACAGGGCTTATGGCTACACCTTC.

This clone was detected only once. This rearrangement joins TRBV9 to TRBJ2-7, with D perhaps being TRBD1 or TRBD2 (5 bases each). The CDR3 sequence is 15 residues long. Germline V lookup: CDR1 SGDLS, CDR2 YYNGEE. V lost 5 bases to trimming and J lost 4 bases, with 19 bases between them. The CDR3 region is CASSFRDQIGYEQYF. CDR3 nucleotides: TGTGCCAGCAGTTTCCGGGACCAGATCGGGTACGAGCAGTACTTC.

This rearrangement joins TRBV15 to TRBJ1-1; 10 positions agree with TRBD1. From germline, CDR1 is LNHNV and CDR2 YYDKDF (reference sequence). This CDR3 is 13 amino acids long. V trimming: 8 bases; J trimming: 5 bases; junction bases outside the gene matches: 5. The DNA for the CDR3 is TGTGCCACCTGGACAGGGGGGGGGACTGAAGCTTTCTTT. Translated: CATWTGGGTEAFF.